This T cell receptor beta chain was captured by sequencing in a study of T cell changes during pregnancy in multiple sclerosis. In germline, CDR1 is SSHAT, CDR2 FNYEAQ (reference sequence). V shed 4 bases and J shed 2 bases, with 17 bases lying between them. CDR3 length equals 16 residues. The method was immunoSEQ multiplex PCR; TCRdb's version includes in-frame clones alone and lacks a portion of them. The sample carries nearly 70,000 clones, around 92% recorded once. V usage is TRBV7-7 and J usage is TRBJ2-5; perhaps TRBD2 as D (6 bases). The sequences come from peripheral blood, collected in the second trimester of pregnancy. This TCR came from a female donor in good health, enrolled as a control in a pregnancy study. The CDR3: CASSSLFAEGQETQYF. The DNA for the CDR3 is TGTGCCAGCAGCTCCCTCTTCGCGGAGGGACAAGAGACCCAGTACTTC.